Given below is one TCR beta chain in context. With 6 bases removed from V and 0 bases from J, the gap between germline ends came to 11 bases. From germline, CDR1 is SQVTM and CDR2 ANQGSEA. This CDR3 comprises 13 residues. Participant reports of clinical history set cohort assignment. Two negative PCRs, clearance, or symptom resolution characterized the recovered Cohort 3 donors. This specimen belongs to a study of blood T cell repertoires in COVID-19. Here immunoSEQ multiplex PCR was the method, and the copy in TCRdb shows in-frame clones only, minus some. The sample lists about 200,000 clones, more than 65% occurring once.

This clonotype originated in a man aged 40-55 years who had recovered from COVID-19. The V gene is TRBV29-1, the J gene TRBJ1-1; no clear D. Sequencing used PBMCs or T cells enriched from blood (not recorded which). This CDR3 is CSVLQAMNTEAFF. Here the CDR3 DNA reads TGCAGCGTGCTGCAGGCCATGAACACTGAAGCTTTCTTT. Full variable domain (remainder filled in from reference TRBV29-1 and TRBJ1-1): SAVISQKPSRDICQRGTSLTIQCQVDSQVTMMFWYRQQPGQSLTLIATANQGSEATYESGFVIDKFPISRPNLTFSTLTVSNMSPEDSSIYLCSVLQAMNTEAFFGQGTRLTVV.